These 5 T cell receptor beta chains originate from one sample sequenced in a study of T-cell reconstitution after alpha-beta-depleted transplantation in children. Unique molecular identifiers were built into the TCRbeta library. A single record per CDR3 protein comes from TCRdb applying MiXCR to the PCR reads. Of about 270,000 distinct CDR3 sequences listed, almost 10% are singletons. The specimen was PBMCs from the stem cell graft donor, collected from the stem cell graft. The origin of the receptors is a human donor who donated a stem cell graft to a child with SCID.

This clonotype was detected a few times. This chain connects TRBV3-1 to TRBJ2-2, with 8 bases aligning to TRBD1. The V gene end was trimmed by 4 bases and the J gene end by 1 base; junction bases not matched to a gene: 5. Germline loops: CDR1 LGHDT, CDR2 YNNKEL (reference sequence). This CDR3 is 16 amino acids long. CDR3 coding DNA: TGTGCCAGCAGCCGAAGGACAGGGCTGAACACCGGGGAGCTGTTTTTT. Translating gives CASSRRTGLNTGELFF.

This clonotype has a handful of counts. The chain is built from TRBV24-1 and TRBJ2-3; tentatively, D is TRBD2 (7 bases). Germline V gives CDR1 KGHDR, CDR2 SFDVKD. The CDR3 spans 16 residues. Trimming pared 4 bases from V and 3 bases from J, leaving 16 bases between. The CDR3 region is CATSDPRGGGTDTQYF. CDR3 bases: TGTGCCACCAGTGACCCGAGAGGGGGAGGGACAGATACGCAGTATTTT.

The chain carries TRBV20-1 and TRBJ2-7; 9 bases match TRBD1. Per germline, CDR1 DFQATT and CDR2 SNEGSKA (reference sequence). V lost 1 base to trimming and J lost 3 bases; unmatched junction nucleotides: 1. CDR3 length: 13 residues. The CDR3 reads CSARGGQGYEQYF. CDR3 bases: TGCAGTGCTAGAGGGGGACAGGGCTACGAGCAGTACTTC.

This clonotype was detected only a few times. CDR3 sequence (DNA): TGTGCCAGCAGCTTTTTGGGGCTTGGGACTGAAGCTTTCTTT. This codes for CASSFLGLGTEAFF. The genes are TRBV7-3 and TRBJ1-1, with D possibly being TRBD1 (5 bases). The germline CDR1 and CDR2 sequences are SGHTA and FQGTGA. The ends were cut back, 3 bases at V and 5 bases at J, with 13 bases in the middle. The CDR3 contains 14 residues.

The rearrangement joins TRBV5-1 to TRBJ1-2, with 9 positions matching TRBD1. V lost 5 bases and J lost 8; bases outside the gene matches: 7. The CDR3 covers 13 residues. Looked up from germline, CDR1 is SGHRS and CDR2 is YFSETQ. In DNA form, the CDR3 reads TGCGCCAGCAGGATGGACAGGGGCGAGGGCTACACCTTC. It codes for CASRMDRGEGYTF.